This is a list of T cell receptor beta chains from one sample in a study of T-cell reconstitution after alpha-beta-depleted transplantation in children. Via MiXCR, TCRdb re-called the PCR reads, giving one row per CDR3 protein. This sample yields about 540,000 distinct CDR3 sequences, of which around 17% are seen a single time; 3.3% belongs to the top ten. Material: PBMCs from the stem cell graft donor, obtained from the stem cell graft. These receptors came from a human donor who donated a stem cell graft to a child with acute lymphoblastic leukemia. The CDR3 runs from the conserved cysteine through the conserved F or W. A D gene is named only where the DNA matches it firmly. Not all rows give a size; the values are once, few, many and, for expanded clones, a class.

clone_size | d_call | j_call | v_call | cdr3_nt | cdr3_aa
. | . | TRBJ1-5 | TRBV10-3 | TGTGCCATCAGTTTGGTCGGGGGGCTTCAGCCCCAGCATTTT | CAISLVGGLQPQHF
medium-sized | TRBD1 | TRBJ1-3 | TRBV29-1 | TGCAGCGTTACCGGGACAGCCTCTGGAAACACCATATATTTT | CSVTGTASGNTIYF
. | TRBD1 | TRBJ1-2 | TRBV5-4 | TGTGCCAGCAGCGCTGGACAGGGTGGGGATGGCTACACCTTC | CASSAGQGGDGYTF
few | . | TRBJ1-1 | TRBV18 | TGTGCCAGCTCACCGGGAACGAGGGTGGTGAACACTGAAGCTTTCTTT | CASSPGTRVVNTEAFF
few | . | TRBJ2-5 | TRBV15 | TGTGCCACCACCCAGGAGCGGCTAGGGGCCTTTGCGGAGACCCAGTACTTC | CATTQERLGAFAETQYF
few | . | TRBJ2-5 | TRBV5-6 | TGTGCCAGCAGCCCGATTTACAGGACTCGGGAGACCCAGTACTTC | CASSPIYRTRETQYF
few | TRBD2 | TRBJ2-5 | TRBV4-1 | TGCGCCAGCAGCCAAGATATCCGCGGGAGACATTTGGAGACCCAGTACTTC | CASSQDIRGRHLETQYF
few | . | TRBJ2-4 | TRBV20-1 | TGCAGTGCTAGAGATATAATTTACGGTATTCAGTACTTC | CSARDIIYGIQYF
. | . | TRBJ2-7 | TRBV12-3/TRBV12-4 | TGTGCCAGCAGTTTTGAACAATCCTACGAGCAGTACTTC | CASSFEQSYEQYF
. | TRBD2 | TRBJ2-5 | TRBV5-1 | TGCGCCAGCAGCCCCCGGGTAGCGGGACTTGGCATTGCGGAGACCCAGTACTTC | CASSPRVAGLGIAETQYF
. | TRBD1 | TRBJ2-5 | TRBV20-1 | TGCAGTGCTAGGGGACCCGGGACAGGGGGCCGTGAGACCCAGTACTTC | CSARGPGTGGRETQYF
. | . | TRBJ2-7 | TRBV5-1 | TGCGCCAGCAGCTTGGACCCAGGGACTGTCCTCGAGCAGTACTTC | CASSLDPGTVLEQYF